This TCR beta chain was captured by sequencing in a study of T cell responses to AZD1222 COVID-19 vaccine. Some clones are missing from TCRdb's copy, which holds only in-frame ones; the method was immunoSEQ multiplex PCR. The sample shows around 170,000 clones, around 90% of them seen only once. Germline V gene data show CDR1 as WNHNN and CDR2 as SYGVQD (reference sequence). CDR3 size: 18 residues. Losses at the gene ends were 3 bases for V and 2 bases for J; bases not matched to a gene: 12. The sample in question was peripheral blood, obtained 28 days after the second AZD1222 dose. The V gene is TRBV10-1, the J gene TRBJ2-2, with 7 bases aligning to TRBD2. The sequence derives from an adult who received the AZD1222 COVID-19 vaccine. DNA of the CDR3: TGCGCCAGCAGTGACTCGATAGTAGCGGGCGAAAACACCGGGGAGCTGTTTTTT. Translating it yields CASSDSIVAGENTGELFF.